A selection of T cell receptor beta chains follows, all from one sample in a study of B cell selection in AIRE deficiency. The assay was immunoSEQ multiplex PCR, and TCRdb's table has in-frame clones only and misses some. The sample shows approximately 19,000 clones, approximately 97% of them seen only once. The sequenced sample consisted of conventional CD4+ T cells sorted from PBMCs. Receptors originate from a human donor with AIRE deficiency. The CDR3 runs from the conserved cysteine through the conserved F or W. A D gene is named only where the DNA matches it firmly. Size tells how often a clone was seen (once, few, many) or the class of an expanded clone, and some rows leave it out.

v_gene	d_gene	j_gene	abundance	len	CDR3nt	CDR3aa
TRBV5-6	-	TRBJ2-5	-	14	TGTGCCAGCAGCTTGGGCAGGATTCAAGAGACCCAGTACTTC	CASSLGRIQETQYF
TRBV6-4	-	TRBJ1-1	-	15	TGTGCCAGCAGTGTCGGGGCCCTCATGAACACTGAAGCTTTCTTT	CASSVGALMNTEAFF
TRBV7-7	-	TRBJ1-5	-	13	TGTGCTAGCAGCCTAGGTCTCGATCAGCCCCAGCATTTT	CASSLGLDQPQHF
TRBV6-1	-	TRBJ1-5	-	15	TGTGCCAGCAGTGATGCCCCTGCAGGTAATCAGCCCCAGCATTTT	CASSDAPAGNQPQHF
TRBV4-3	TRBD1	TRBJ1-1	-	14	TGCGCCAGCAGCCGGACAGGGGGCTTCACTGAAGCTTTCTTT	CASSRTGGFTEAFF
TRBV18	-	TRBJ2-7	-	15	TGTGCCAGCTCAACCCTGGGACCCTGGGAGAGCGAGCAGTACTTC	CASSTLGPWESEQYF
TRBV7-8	-	TRBJ1-2	-	15	TGTGCCAGCAGCCCCCGACAGCGCCTGCCCTATGGCTACACCTTC	CASSPRQRLPYGYTF
TRBV9	-	TRBJ1-6	-	14	TGTGCCAGCAGCGTAGAATCAGCCAATTCACCCCTCCACTTT	CASSVESANSPLHF
TRBV7-8	TRBD2	TRBJ2-3	-	17	TGTGCCAGCAGCTCTTTACCGGGACTAGCCCTCGCAGATACGCAGTATTTT	CASSSLPGLALADTQYF
TRBV6-1	TRBD1	TRBJ2-3	-	14	TGTGCCAGCACCGGGACAGGGGTCACAGATACGCAGTATTTT	CASTGTGVTDTQYF
TRBV5-6	-	TRBJ2-7	-	13	TGTGCCAGCACTACCATGGTCTCCTACGAGCAGTACTTC	CASTTMVSYEQYF
TRBV11-3	TRBD1	TRBJ2-7	-	14	TGTGCCAGCAGCTCGGACAGGGGGCCTTACGAGCAGTACTTC	CASSSDRGPYEQYF
TRBV4-2	-	TRBJ2-3	-	15	TGTGCCAGCAGCCATTCATCCGTCTCCACAGATACGCAGTATTTT	CASSHSSVSTDTQYF
TRBV2	-	TRBJ2-7	-	12	TGTGCCAGCAGTGAAGGGTCCCGCGTTGTTTATTTC	CASSEGSRVVYF
TRBV4-3	TRBD1	TRBJ1-2	-	17	TGCGCCAGCAGCCAACCTCCGGGACAGGGAAGTCCCTATGGCTACACCTTC	CASSQPPGQGSPYGYTF
TRBV10-3	-	TRBJ1-1	-	12	TGTGCCATCGCGGGTATGAACACTGAAGCTTTCTTT	CAIAGMNTEAFF
TRBV11-2	TRBD2	TRBJ2-4	-	15	TGTGCCAGCAGCTTAGGTCGGGCGGGGGGGAACATTCAGTACTTC	CASSLGRAGGNIQYF
TRBV6-5	-	TRBJ2-5	once	13	TGTGCCAGCAGTTACCGGGGCCAAGAGACCCAGTACTTC	CASSYRGQETQYF
TRBV19	-	TRBJ1-4	-	14	TGTGCCAGTAGTACTCAGGGGCCTAATGAAAAACTGTTTTTT	CASSTQGPNEKLFF
TRBV7-2	TRBD2	TRBJ2-3	-	16	TGTGCCAGCAGCCCACCGGGACTAGCGGGGGGCCACACGCAGTATTTT	CASSPPGLAGGHTQYF
TRBV11-3	TRBD2	TRBJ2-1	-	14	TGTGCCAGCAGCCCACTAGCGGGAGGGCCTGCGCAGTTCTTC	CASSPLAGGPAQFF
TRBV5-6	-	TRBJ1-1	-	12	TGTGCCAGCAGCCTTACAGGGCACAGAGCTTTCTTT	CASSLTGHRAFF
TRBV28	-	TRBJ2-1	-	12	TGTGCCAGCGGATCCCCCAGGTTTGAGCAGTTCTTC	CASGSPRFEQFF
TRBV4-3	-	TRBJ1-3	-	16	TGCGCCAGCAGCCGCGGACTACAGAACTCTGGAAACACCATATATTTT	CASSRGLQNSGNTIYF
TRBV11-2	-	TRBJ1-4	-	15	TGTGCCAGCAGCCCCCCTAGTGGGGGCAGAGGAAAACTGTTTTTT	CASSPPSGGRGKLFF
TRBV6-6	TRBD1	TRBJ2-7	-	14	TGTGCCAGCAGTTCCAGGGGGAATCTGTATCAGCAGTACTTC	CASSSRGNLYQQYF
TRBV11-3	-	TRBJ2-7	once	12	TGTGCCAGCAGTACCTGGGGCTACGAGCAGTACTTC	CASSTWGYEQYF
TRBV19	-	TRBJ2-7	-	15	TGTGCCAGTAGTATGGCCGTGACAGGTTCCTACGAGCAGTACTTC	CASSMAVTGSYEQYF
TRBV27	-	TRBJ1-1	-	14	TGTGCCAGCCGTAAGGGTACCCTGAACACTGAAGCTTTCTTT	CASRKGTLNTEAFF
TRBV5-4	-	TRBJ2-1	-	13	TGTGCCAGCAGCAGAGACTGGTTCAATGAGCAGTTCTTC	CASSRDWFNEQFF
TRBV15	-	TRBJ2-3	-	17	TGTGCCACCAGCAGAGGCCAGTCTATTAGGGCCACAGATACGCAGTATTTT	CATSRGQSIRATDTQYF
TRBV15	TRBD2	TRBJ2-1	-	16	TGTGCCACCAGCAGACCAGGGACTAGGGGACTCGATGAGCAGTTCTTC	CATSRPGTRGLDEQFF
TRBV7-7	-	TRBJ2-1	-	14	TGTGCTAGCAGCGCCGGAACAGGGTTCAATGAGCAGTTCTTC	CASSAGTGFNEQFF
TRBV10-3	-	TRBJ2-1	once	16	TGTGCCATCAGTGACGGGAGGGGGCAATCCTACAATGAGCAGTTCTTC	CAISDGRGQSYNEQFF
TRBV4-2	-	TRBJ2-3	-	17	TGTGCCAGCAGCCAAGGAAATCACGGTGCTAGCACAGATACGCAGTATTTT	CASSQGNHGASTDTQYF
TRBV19	-	TRBJ2-3	-	14	TGTGCCAGTAGTATCCGGACACTCACAGATACGCAGTATTTT	CASSIRTLTDTQYF
TRBV6-5	-	TRBJ2-3	once	15	TGTGCCAGCAGTCGACCAGCGGCGGCAGGGGATACGCAGTATTTT	CASSRPAAAGDTQYF
TRBV13	-	TRBJ2-7	-	12	TGTGCCAGCAGCTTAAGCGAGGCCGAGCAGTACTTC	CASSLSEAEQYF
TRBV11-3	-	TRBJ2-7	-	14	TGTGCCAGCAGCCCTCGACAGACCGACTACGAGCAGTACTTC	CASSPRQTDYEQYF
TRBV28	-	TRBJ1-3	once	14	TGTGCCAGCAGTTTGGCGACCTCTGGAAACACCATATATTTT	CASSLATSGNTIYF
TRBV15	-	TRBJ2-3	-	17	TGTGCCACCAGCAGAGATCTGGTACTCAGGGGCACAGATACGCAGTATTTT	CATSRDLVLRGTDTQYF
TRBV5-1	-	TRBJ2-7	once	17	TGCGCCAGCAGCTCGCAGCATCAGGGGATGGGCTCCTACGAGCAGTACTTC	CASSSQHQGMGSYEQYF
TRBV27	-	TRBJ1-1	-	14	TGTGCCAGCAGCTCCTTTTTTTCCAACACTGAAGCTTTCTTT	CASSSFFSNTEAFF
TRBV6-9	TRBD1	TRBJ1-2	-	15	TGTGCCAGCAGCAGGGACAGGGAGTCGAACTATGGCTACACCTTC	CASSRDRESNYGYTF
TRBV19	-	TRBJ1-5	-	19	TGTGCCAGTAGGACCCTCCGTCTTTGGGGAGGAGTTGGCAATCAGCCCCAGCATTTT	CASRTLRLWGGVGNQPQHF
TRBV15	-	TRBJ2-1	-	15	TGTGCCACCAGCAGCGGGACCTACTCCTACAATGAGCAGTTCTTC	CATSSGTYSYNEQFF
TRBV27	-	TRBJ1-2	-	18	TGTGCCAGCAGCGTTCGGAGCGGTGCACCAAGGTCGGGCTATGGCTACACCTTC	CASSVRSGAPRSGYGYTF
TRBV27	TRBD1	TRBJ2-7	-	16	TGTGCCAGCAGTTTCCTGACAGGGGGCGGCTCCTACGAGCAGTACTTC	CASSFLTGGGSYEQYF
TRBV15	-	TRBJ2-1	-	12	TGTGCCACCAGCAGAATTAACAATGAGCAGTTCTTC	CATSRINNEQFF
TRBV5-1	TRBD2	TRBJ2-2	-	16	TGCGCCAGCAGCGAGACTAGCGGGAGACGGACCGGGGAGCTGTTTTTT	CASSETSGRRTGELFF
TRBV6-6	TRBD1	TRBJ1-5	once	14	TGTGCCAGCAGTTATCCAGGGGGCAACCAGCCCCAGCATTTT	CASSYPGGNQPQHF
TRBV7-2	-	TRBJ2-3	-	13	TGTGCCAGCAGCTCTAACGGAGGGGATACGCAGTATTTT	CASSSNGGDTQYF
TRBV2	TRBD2	TRBJ2-3	-	15	TGTGCCAGCAGTGAGACTAGCGTAGGCACAGATACGCAGTATTTT	CASSETSVGTDTQYF